This T cell receptor (beta chain) was identified during a study of cytotoxic CD8 clonotypes in ibrutinib-treated CLL. The wider study: Patient counts were ten to eleven relapsed/refractory, roughly 15 treatment-naive and about 17 IGHV unmutated.

Study outcomes and limitations: Relative to age-matched healthy donors, clonality at baseline was higher, and it tracked circulating CD8+ T-cell counts.

For this clone: Antigen specificity is unknown.

Clones were read by immunoSEQ multiplex PCR, and TCRdb kept only the in-frame ones, dropping some. The sample contains about 200,000 clones, about two thirds of which appear only once. The CDR3 extends over 13 amino acids. CDR1 and CDR2 from the germline V gene are WSHSY and SAAADI. V shed 6 bases and J shed 4 bases, with 11 bases lying between them. This TCR was sampled from a human donor with chronic lymphocytic leukemia. The sample was PBMCs, taken after 24 months of ibrutinib treatment. V gene TRBV10-2 combines with J gene TRBJ2-3; no reliable D call. DNA of the CDR3: TGCGCCAGCAGCCTGGGCCGCGCAGATACGCAGTATTTT. Amino acids: CASSLGRADTQYF.